The entry that follows covers one T cell receptor beta chain sequence. The V gene's germline CDR1 is SGHNT and CDR2 YYREEE (reference sequence). The length of the CDR3 is 14 residues. Trimming removed 0 bases from V and 2 bases from J, with 9 bases in between. Under the authors' procedure: Scientists estimated how many nucleated cells there were by amplifying reference gene primers. This table comes from immunoSEQ multiplex PCR, and its TCRdb copy is limited to in-frame clones, with some not included. The D gene and trimming were derived from the DNA, and the V and J assignments and clone size from that table. Of fewer than 150,000 clones in the sample, just under 90% were seen once. This record comes from a study of blood T cell repertoires in COVID-19. Across the whole study: Acute-phase and convalescent COVID-19 samples originated in the United States, Italy and Spain. Sources were T cells, B-cell-depleted T cells, or PBMCs; the material itself was cDNA or gDNA.

Sequencing used peripheral blood. The clonotype comes from a woman aged 50 to 65 with acute or convalescent COVID-19. The chain combines TRBV5-4 with TRBJ2-7; D is possibly TRBD1 (6 bases). In DNA form, the CDR3 reads TGTGCCAGCAGCTTGGGAGGGGGACCCTACGAGCAGTACTTC. Residues: CASSLGGGPYEQYF. The complete variable domain, with remaining parts taken from reference TRBV5-4 and TRBJ2-7, reads ETGVTQSPTHLIKTRGQQVTLRCSSQSGHNTVSWYQQALGQGPQFIFQYYREEENGRGNFPPRFSGLQFPNYSSELNVNALELDDSALYLCASSLGGGPYEQYFGPGTRLTVT.